The source of this T cell receptor (beta chain) is a study of beta chain features in type 1 diabetes listed by TCRdb under 2018. In the study overall: Patients and healthy donors did not differ in mean age, gender distribution, total cell number or subset yield. A total of 85 million to 140 million sorted cells were examined across all samples, and the number of cells per subset was strongly correlated with RNA yield. The study compared TCRB repertoires of sorted circulating CD4+ T cell subsets between recently diagnosed type 1 diabetes patients and matched healthy donors. Regulatory and stem cell-like memory subsets were isolated from only 8 patients and about 8 healthy donors, whereas naive and central memory subsets came from all 30 or so donors. What the work shows at the level of the full study, not this receptor alone: Fewer insertions and more nucleotide deletions at VDJ recombination sites were observed in patients with type 1 diabetes, implying thymic rearrangement abnormalities. Because cDNA rather than genomic DNA was sequenced, highly expressing activated cells could have been over-represented, although no difference in activation and CD3 levels was found between groups. HLA sub-analyses involved small numbers of individuals, so any influence of HLA type on TCRB rearrangement remained unresolved. In all four CD4+ subsets, TCRB CDR3 length was moderately but significantly shorter in type 1 diabetes patients. The naive, central memory and regulatory TCRB repertoires appeared to resemble one another more closely among patients than among healthy donors. Shorter templates might be favored by PCR, yet because patient and control samples were amplified and corrected together, any such skew would affect both groups equally.

Each donor gave one peripheral blood draw, averaging roughly 120 mL, which was collected into heparinised tubes. Using a panel that included CD45RO, CCR7, CD25, CD127, CD95 and CD27, naive, central memory, regulatory and stem cell-like memory CD4+ T cells were sorted on a BD FACSAria II. All sorted populations exceeded 98% purity. Right away, PBMCs were isolated by Lymphoprep density gradient centrifugation and were stained directly, with no culture step. Samples were stained and sorted in pairs, with one healthy donor and one patient per experiment, so that batch effects were minimized. This clone was detected only once. The specificity of this receptor is unknown. No base qualities exist here, and no much larger clone lies one base off it. The entire isolated RNA was reverse transcribed using the High Capacity cDNA Reverse Transcription Kit, and thus expressed TCRB transcripts were sequenced. Stem cell-like memory T cell samples underwent survey-depth immunoSEQ sequencing, averaging about 910,000 total reads per sample. Sorted cells were lysed in RLT buffer and RNA was extracted with DNase-treated RNeasy Micro or Mini kits, depending on cell number. Each cell subset was processed on its own to prevent cross-contamination, while patient and healthy donor samples were processed together. The immunoSEQ multiplex PCR was used to amplify TCRB sequences from cDNA, generating 87-bp fragments that spanned the CDR3 region. Amplicons were sequenced on the Illumina HiSeq platform. The published analysis was carried out like this. Synthetic template baselines were used to correct PCR bias computationally, reads within Hamming distance 2 were collapsed together, and singletons that could not be merged were discarded. Reads were aligned against IMGT so that V, D and J genes, CDR3 length and insertions or deletions at six rearrangement sites could be assigned. Within each subset, clonotype counts were normalized to the number of sorted cells before true diversity and Gini coefficients were calculated with the tcR R package. The overlap coefficient, calculated on TCRB nucleotide sequences, was used to quantify repertoire sharing. Drawn from immuneACCESS, this table holds only the in-frame rearrangements with V and J called that TCRdb kept. Clones are partly lost; checked studies trace under half to an unresolved V gene and leave the rest unexplained. V, J and clone size were drawn from that table, and D and trimming were deduced from the DNA. The sample records approximately 27,000 clones, 49% of which are singletons. Together, the top ten hold more than 0.3% of the sample.

Sample: stem cell memory CD4+ T cells from blood. The cell subset or site label for this specimen denotes: stem cell-like memory CD4+ T cells. The clonotype was recovered from a young man with type 1 diabetes.

The CDR3 region reads CASSEIQGNEQFF. The DNA sequence reads TGTGCCAGTAGTGAAATACAGGGAAATGAGCAGTTCTTC. The sequence links TRBV19 to TRBJ2-7; TRBD1 is a weak D gene call, 6 bases matching. The J call may be wrong; the DNA end is better matched by TRBJ2-1. Counted from cysteine to phenylalanine, this CDR3 has 13 amino acids. Only the CDR3 DNA stays, 39 bases, in frame from base 1. Looking up the germline V gene (reference sequence) yields CDR1 LNHDA and CDR2 SQIVND.